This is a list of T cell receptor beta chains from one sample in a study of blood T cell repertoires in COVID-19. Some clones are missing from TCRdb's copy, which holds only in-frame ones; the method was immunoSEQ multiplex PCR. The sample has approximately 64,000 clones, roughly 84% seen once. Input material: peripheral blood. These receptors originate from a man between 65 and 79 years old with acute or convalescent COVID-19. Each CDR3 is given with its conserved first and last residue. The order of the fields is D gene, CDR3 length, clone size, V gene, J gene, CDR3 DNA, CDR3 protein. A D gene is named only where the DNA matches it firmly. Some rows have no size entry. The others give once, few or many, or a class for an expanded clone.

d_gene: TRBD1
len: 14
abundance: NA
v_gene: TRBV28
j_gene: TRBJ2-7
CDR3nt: TGTGCCAGCAGTACAGGACAGGGCTCCTACGAGCAGTACTTC
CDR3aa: CASSTGQGSYEQYF

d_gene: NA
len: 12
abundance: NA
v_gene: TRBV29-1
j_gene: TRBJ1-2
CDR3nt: TGCAGCGTTGGACTGCTTACGTCGGGCTACACCTTC
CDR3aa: CSVGLLTSGYTF

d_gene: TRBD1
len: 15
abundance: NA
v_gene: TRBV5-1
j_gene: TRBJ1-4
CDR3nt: TGCGCCAGCAGCCTGACAGGGGGGACTAATGAAAAACTGTTTTTT
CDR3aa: CASSLTGGTNEKLFF

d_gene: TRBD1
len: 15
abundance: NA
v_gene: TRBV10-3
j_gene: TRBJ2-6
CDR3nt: TGTGCCATCAGTGGGGACAGGGCTGGGGCCAACGTCCTGACTTTC
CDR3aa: CAISGDRAGANVLTF

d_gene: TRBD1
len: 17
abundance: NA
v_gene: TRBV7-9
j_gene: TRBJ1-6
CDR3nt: TGTGCCAGCAGCATTTCCGGGACAGGGGGCTCCAATTCACCCCTCCACTTT
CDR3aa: CASSISGTGGSNSPLHF

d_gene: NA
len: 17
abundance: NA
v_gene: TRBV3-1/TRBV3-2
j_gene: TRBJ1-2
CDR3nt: TGTGCCAGCAGCCAAGGGACTGGCAGCCCTATGCCCTATGGCTACACCTTC
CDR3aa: CASSQGTGSPMPYGYTF

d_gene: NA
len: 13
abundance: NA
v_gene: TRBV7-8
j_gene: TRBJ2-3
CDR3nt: TGTGCCAGCAGTCCTACAGAGACAGATACGCAGTATTTT
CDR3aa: CASSPTETDTQYF

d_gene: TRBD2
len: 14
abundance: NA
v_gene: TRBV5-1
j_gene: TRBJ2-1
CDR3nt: TGCGCCAGCAGCTTGTTGAGAGGTAGCGGGACCCAGTTCTTC
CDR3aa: CASSLLRGSGTQFF

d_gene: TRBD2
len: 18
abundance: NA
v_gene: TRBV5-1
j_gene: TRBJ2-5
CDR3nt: TGCGCCAGCACCATTTGGGGGGCTAGCGGGGCTTTCCAAGAGACCCAGTACTTC
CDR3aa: CASTIWGASGAFQETQYF

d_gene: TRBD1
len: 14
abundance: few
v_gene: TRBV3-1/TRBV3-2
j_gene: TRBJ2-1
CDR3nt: TGTGCCAGCAGCCAGCCCGACAGGGATCCGTACACTGTCTTC
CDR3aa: CASSQPDRDPYTVF

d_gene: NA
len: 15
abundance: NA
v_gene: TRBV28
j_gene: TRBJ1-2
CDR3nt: TGTGCCAGCAGTTTAGGGCAGGCCGCTAACTATGGCTACACCTTC
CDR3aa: CASSLGQAANYGYTF

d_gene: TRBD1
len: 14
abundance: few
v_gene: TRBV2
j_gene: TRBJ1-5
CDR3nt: TGTGCCAGCAGTCAGACAGGGGTCAATCAGCCCCAGCATTTT
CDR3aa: CASSQTGVNQPQHF

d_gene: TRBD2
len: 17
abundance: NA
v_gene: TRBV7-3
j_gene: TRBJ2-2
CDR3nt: TGTGCCAGCAGCCCGATTAGCGGGGGGGCGAACACCGGGGAGCTGTTTTTT
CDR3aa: CASSPISGGANTGELFF

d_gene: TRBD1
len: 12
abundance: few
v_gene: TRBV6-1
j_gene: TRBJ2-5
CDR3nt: TGTGCCAGCAGACAGGGGGAAGAGACCCAGTACTTC
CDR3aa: CASRQGEETQYF

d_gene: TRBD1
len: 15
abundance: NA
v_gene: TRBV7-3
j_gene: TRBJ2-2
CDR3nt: TGTGCCAGCAGCACTGGGACAGGGGAGACCGGGGAGCTGTTTTTT
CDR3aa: CASSTGTGETGELFF

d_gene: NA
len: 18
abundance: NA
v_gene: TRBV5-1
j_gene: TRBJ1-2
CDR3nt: TGCGCCAGCAGCCCCGGCGGGCCAGCGATTACTGAACTATCGGGCTACACCTTC
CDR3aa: CASSPGGPAITELSGYTF